The T cell receptor beta chain under discussion was sequenced for a study of blood T cell repertoires in COVID-19. The CDR3 totals 15 residues. Germline values: CDR1 MNHEY, CDR2 SMNVEV (reference sequence). Trimming cost V 5 bases and J 11 bases; bases outside gene matches: 12. Repertoires were generated with immunoSEQ multiplex PCR, while TCRdb's copy carries only in-frame clones and drops some. The sample holds 300,000 to 350,000 clones; around 90% are singletons and the top ten take 2% to 3%. The specimen sequenced was peripheral blood. This receptor was obtained from a man between 18 and 35 years old with active or convalescent COVID-19. The chain joins TRBV27 to TRBJ2-1; 10 bases line up with TRBD1. CDR3 amino acids: CASSHGTGEGLQQFF. In nucleotides, the CDR3 is TGTGCCAGCAGTCATGGGACAGGGGAGGGACTTCAGCAGTTCTTC.